The TCR beta chain described here comes from a study of blood T cell repertoires in COVID-19. Background on the study: COVID-19 samples, acute and convalescent, were from the United States, Italy and Spain. PBMCs, B-cell-depleted T cells, or T cells were the source of the cDNA or gDNA that made up the material.

Germline lookup yields CDR1 SEHNR and CDR2 FQNEAQ (reference sequence). This CDR3 region has 15 residues. V trimming: 5 bases; J trimming: 8 bases; junction bases outside the gene matches: 13. Authors' methods: Amplifying reference gene primers gave estimates of nucleated cell counts. Assay: immunoSEQ multiplex PCR; the TCRdb copy retains only in-frame clones and omits some. Clone size and V and J calls were adopted from that table, with D and trimming inferred from the DNA. Of 80,000 to 95,000 clones in the sample, roughly 88% were seen once. Sequenced sample: peripheral blood. The TCR originated in a woman older than 75 with active or convalescent COVID-19. The chain recombines TRBV7-9 with TRBJ1-1, with 8 bases matching TRBD1. The CDR3 nucleotides are TGTGCCAGCAGCCCCAAAGAGGGACAGGCGATAGAAGCTTTCTTT. This translates into CASSPKEGQAIEAFF.